This entry lists 5 T cell receptor beta chains sequenced from one sample in a study of T cell repertoires in cytomegalovirus infection. The antigens for these receptors are not known. One entry per CDR3 protein, called by TCRdb with MiXCR from the reads. Counted here are around 58,000 distinct CDR3 sequences, 20% to 25% occurring once; the ten biggest clones make up roughly 73%. Sample: CD8+ T cells from cultured PBMCs, taken from culture after CMV antigen stimulation. The receptors were sampled from a human donor in good health (CMV status not recorded). Some clones in this sample may be carry-over from other donors' samples.

CDR3 DNA sequence: TGTGCCAGCAGCTTAAACGGCGGGGAGCTGTTTTTT. It is translated as CASSLNGGELFF. This rearrangement joins TRBV7-6 to TRBJ2-2; D unclear. V dropped 2 bases and J dropped 7 bases, with 5 bases sitting between them. The CDR3 is made up of 12 amino acids. The germline V gene encodes CDR1 SGHVS and CDR2 FNYEAQ.

The chain links TRBV12-3 or TRBV12-4 to TRBJ1-1; D possibly corresponds to TRBD1 (5 bases). CDR3 length: 15 amino acids. V was trimmed by 5 bases and J by 5 bases, leaving 18 bases between them. CDR3 loop: CASSPSGTKGTEAFF. The CDR3 DNA is TGTGCCAGCAGTCCATCTGGGACGAAAGGAACTGAAGCTTTCTTT.

The chain recombines TRBV4-3 with TRBJ1-6; D not certain. This CDR3 is 15 amino acids long. V lost 0 bases, J lost 5 bases, and 8 bases lay in between. The germline CDR1 and CDR2 sequences are LGHNA and YSLEER. CDR3 sequence reads: CASSQDRANNSPLHF. CDR3 nucleotides: TGCGCCAGCAGCCAAGACCGGGCAAATAATTCACCCCTCCACTTT.

This chain uses TRBV12-3 or TRBV12-4 with TRBJ2-4; TRBD1 matches at 7 bases. V trimming: 7 bases; J trimming: 0 bases; junction bases outside the gene matches: 6. This CDR3 contains 15 residues. In nucleotides, the CDR3 is TGTGCCAGCAACAGGGGATATGGAGCCAAAAACATTCAGTACTTC. Encoded protein: CASNRGYGAKNIQYF.

The V and J genes are TRBV10-3 and TRBJ2-2; D remains unclear. Germline CDR1 reads ENHRY; CDR2 reads SYGVKD. V lost 11 bases to trimming and J lost 5 bases, with 12 bases between them. The CDR3 is made up of 12 amino acids. In DNA, the CDR3 is TGTGCCGTACTCTCTGGGACCGGGGAGCTGTTTTTT. Amino acids: CAVLSGTGELFF.